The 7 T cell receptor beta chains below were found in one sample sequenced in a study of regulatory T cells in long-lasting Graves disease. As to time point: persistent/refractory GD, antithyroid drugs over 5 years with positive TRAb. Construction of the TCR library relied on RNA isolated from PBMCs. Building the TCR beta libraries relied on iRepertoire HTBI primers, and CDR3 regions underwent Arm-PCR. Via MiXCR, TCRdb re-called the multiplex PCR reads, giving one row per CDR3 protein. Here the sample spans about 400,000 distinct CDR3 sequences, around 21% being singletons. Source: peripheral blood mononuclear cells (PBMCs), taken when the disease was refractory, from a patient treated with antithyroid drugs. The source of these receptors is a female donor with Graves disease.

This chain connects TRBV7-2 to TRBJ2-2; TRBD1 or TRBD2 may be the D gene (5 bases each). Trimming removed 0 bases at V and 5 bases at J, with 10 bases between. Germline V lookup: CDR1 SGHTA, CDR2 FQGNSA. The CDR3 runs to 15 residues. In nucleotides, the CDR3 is TGTGCCAGCAGCTTAGCGCGTTGGGGGACCGGGGAGCTGTTTTTT. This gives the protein CASSLARWGTGELFF.

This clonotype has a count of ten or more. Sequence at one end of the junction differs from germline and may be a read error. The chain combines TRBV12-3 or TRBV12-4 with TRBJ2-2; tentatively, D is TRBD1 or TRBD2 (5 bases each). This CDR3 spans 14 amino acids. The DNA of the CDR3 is TGTGCCAGCAGCTTAGTGGGGGTATCGGGGGAGCTGTTTTTT. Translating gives CASSLVGVSGELFF.

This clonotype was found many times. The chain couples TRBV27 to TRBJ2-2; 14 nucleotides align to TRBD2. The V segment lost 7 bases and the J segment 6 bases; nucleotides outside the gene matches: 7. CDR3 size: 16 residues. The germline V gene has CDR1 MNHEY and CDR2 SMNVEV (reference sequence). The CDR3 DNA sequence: TGTGCCAGCACCGGGGGACTAGCGGGAGAGGCCGGGGAGCTGTTTTTT. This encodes CASTGGLAGEAGELFF.

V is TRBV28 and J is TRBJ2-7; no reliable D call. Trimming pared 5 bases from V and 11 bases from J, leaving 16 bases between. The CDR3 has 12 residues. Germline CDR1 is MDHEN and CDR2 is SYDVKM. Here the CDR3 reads CASSPSGLRKYF. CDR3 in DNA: TGTGCCAGCAGTCCTTCGGGTCTCCGGAAGTACTTC.

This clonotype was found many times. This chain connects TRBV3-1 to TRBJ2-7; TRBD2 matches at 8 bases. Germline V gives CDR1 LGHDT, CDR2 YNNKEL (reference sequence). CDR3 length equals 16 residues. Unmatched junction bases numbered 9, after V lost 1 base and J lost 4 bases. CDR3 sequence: CASSQGTGLVWYEQYF. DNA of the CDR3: TGTGCCAGCAGCCAAGGGACGGGACTAGTATGGTACGAGCAGTACTTC.

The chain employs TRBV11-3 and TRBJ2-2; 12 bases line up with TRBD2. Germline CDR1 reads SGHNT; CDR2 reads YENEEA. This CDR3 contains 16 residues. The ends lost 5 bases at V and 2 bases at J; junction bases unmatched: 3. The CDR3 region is CASSRTSGINTGELFF. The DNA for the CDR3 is TGTGCCAGCAGCCGGACTAGCGGGATTAACACCGGGGAGCTGTTTTTT.

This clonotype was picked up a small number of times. The CDR3 loop reads CAISESSPRVGSEQYF. The CDR3 DNA follows: TGTGCCATCAGTGAGTCGTCCCCACGTGTGGGGAGTGAGCAGTACTTC. The V and J genes are TRBV10-3 and TRBJ2-7, with TRBD2 as a possible D gene (5 bases). CDR3 length: 16 residues. CDR1 is ENHRY and CDR2 is SYGVKD in the germline V gene. V dropped 0 bases and J dropped 7 bases, with 19 bases sitting between them.